What follows are 21 T cell receptor beta chains derived from one specimen sequenced in a study of beta chain features in type 1 diabetes. Study results and limitations: Moderate but significant shortening of TCRB CDR3s was recorded in all four CD4+ subsets from Type 1 diabetes patients.

Every isolated RNA sample was fully reverse transcribed, so sequencing captured expressed TCRB transcripts. Only in-frame clones appear in the TCRdb table, and some are missing; sequencing was by immunoSEQ multiplex PCR. The profile shows 250,000 to 300,000 clones, approximately 24% of them singletons. These TCRs' antigens remain unknown. The material sequenced was naive CD4+ T cells from blood. These receptor sequences come from a woman under 40 with type 1 diabetes.

The chain combines TRBV11-2 with TRBJ1-4; D is unresolved. V was cut by 5 bases and J by 8 bases, with 15 bases left in between. This CDR3 comprises 14 residues. Germline V gene data show CDR1 as SGHAT and CDR2 as FQNNGV. CDR3 sequence: CASSIQNRGEKLFF. The DNA of the CDR3 is TGTGCCAGCAGCATTCAAAATCGCGGGGAAAAACTGTTTTTT.

The chain joins TRBV13 to TRBJ1-2, with 8 bases matching TRBD1. The CDR3 sequence is 15 residues long. The germline V gene encodes CDR1 PRHDT and CDR2 FYEKMQ (reference sequence). Trimming removed 5 bases from V and 7 bases from J; junction bases left unmatched: 12. For the CDR3, the DNA is TGTGCCAGCAGCGTCGACAGGGGAAAGGAATTTGGCTACACCTTC. Its protein is CASSVDRGKEFGYTF.

This chain uses TRBV25-1 with TRBJ2-3, with a tentative D call TRBD2 (5 bases). The CDR3 spans 13 residues. The V end was cut by 4 bases, the J end by 5 bases, with 10 bases between. CDR1 is MGHDK and CDR2 is SYGVNS in the germline V gene. CDR3 in DNA: TGTGCCAGCAGTGTAGGCGGGCTAGATACGCAGTATTTT. It encodes CASSVGGLDTQYF.

J is TRBJ2-3 and V is TRBV5-6; no firm D call. Per the germline V gene, CDR1 is SGHDT and CDR2 is YYEEEE. The CDR3 runs to 13 residues. Trimming took 0 bases from V and 1 from J, leaving 3 bases between them. As DNA, the CDR3 is TGTGCCAGCAGCTTGGCAGGCACAGATACGCAGTATTTT. Protein: CASSLAGTDTQYF.

In this sample, this clone turned up a few times. The chain has TRBV5-8 and TRBJ1-1; D remains ambiguous. The V and J ends lost 0 bases and 1 base respectively, with 7 bases between them. The CDR3 spans 14 residues. The germline gives CDR1 SGHTS, CDR2 YDEGEE. CDR3 DNA sequence: TGTGCCAGCAGCTTGGAGGCAGGGAACACTGAAGCTTTCTTT. Residues: CASSLEAGNTEAFF. The variable domain in full, completed from reference TRBV5-8 and TRBJ1-1, reads EAGVTQSPTHLIKTRGQQATLRCSPISGHTSVYWYQQALGLGLQFLLWYDEGEERNRGNFPPRFSGRQFPNYSSELNVNALELEDSALYLCASSLEAGNTEAFFGQGTRLTVV.

V and J are TRBV7-2 and TRBJ2-3, with D tentatively TRBD2 (6 bases). V gave up 8 bases and J gave up 2 bases, with 17 bases separating them. CDR3 length equals 15 residues. The germline V gene has CDR1 SGHTA and CDR2 FQGNSA. This CDR3 reads CASLAGSPLTDTQYF. CDR3 DNA sequence: TGTGCCAGCCTAGCCGGGAGCCCTCTCACAGATACGCAGTATTTT.

The chain couples TRBV11-2 to TRBJ2-7, with 8 bases aligning to TRBD2. V gave up 1 base and J gave up 2 bases; unmatched junction bases: 4. CDR1 is SGHAT and CDR2 is FQNNGV in the germline V gene. This CDR3 contains 15 residues. CDR3 nucleotide sequence: TGTGCCAGCAGCTTAGGGTTAGCGGGACCCTACGAGCAGTACTTC. It translates to CASSLGLAGPYEQYF.

This clone was seen a few times. The rearrangement uses TRBV7-6 and TRBJ1-4; no clear D gene. The V end was cut by 4 bases, the J end by 0 bases, with 9 bases between. The germline V gene has CDR1 SGHVS and CDR2 FNYEAQ. CDR3 length: 15 residues. The CDR3 DNA sequence: TGTGCCAGCAGCTCCAAGACAACAACTAATGAAAAACTGTTTTTT. Encoded protein: CASSSKTTTNEKLFF. Looking up the rest from reference TRBV7-6 and TRBJ1-4 gives the full variable domain: GAGVSQSPRYKVTKRGQDVALRCDPISGHVSLYWYRQALGQGPEFLTYFNYEAQQDKSGLPNDRFSAERPEGSISTLTIQRTEQRDSAMYRCASSSKTTTNEKLFFGSGTQLSVL.

The chain carries TRBV6-6 and TRBJ1-2; D uncertain. The CDR3 consists of 12 residues. In germline, CDR1 is MNHNY, CDR2 SVGAGI (reference sequence). V was clipped by 8 bases and J by 2 bases, with 9 bases between them. The CDR3 is CASGEYNYGYTF. The CDR3 nucleotides are TGTGCCAGCGGGGAGTACAACTATGGCTACACCTTC.

V is TRBV7-3 and J is TRBJ2-5; 9 bases agree with TRBD1. The germline V gene has CDR1 SGHTA and CDR2 FQGTGA. The CDR3 extends over 14 amino acids. V trimming: 4 bases; J trimming: 4 bases; junction bases outside the gene matches: 4. The CDR3: CASSSGTGSETQYF. As DNA, the CDR3 is TGTGCCAGCAGCTCCGGGACAGGGTCAGAGACCCAGTACTTC.

This clone was detected a few times. CDR3 sequence (DNA): TGTGCCAGCAGTTTTAGCGGGAGGGCGAACACCGGGGAGCTGTTTTTT. Its translation is CASSFSGRANTGELFF. The V and J genes are TRBV7-2 and TRBJ2-2, with 11 bases aligning to TRBD2. This CDR3 is 16 amino acids long. Germline V gene lookup returns CDR1 SGHTA and CDR2 FQGNSA. J was trimmed by 0 bases and V by 6 bases; bases with no gene match: 3.

CDR3 loop: CASSEVRTEAFF. CDR3 DNA sequence: TGTGCCAGCAGTGAAGTAAGGACAGAAGCTTTCTTT. V and J are TRBV6-1 and TRBJ1-1; D is possibly TRBD1 (5 bases). This CDR3 has 12 amino acids. Trimming took off 1 base at V and 8 bases at J, with 8 bases between the two ends. Per germline, CDR1 MNHNS and CDR2 SASEGT.

This clone was recorded a few times. The chain joins TRBV30 to TRBJ2-3; D is unresolved. The germline V and J ends were trimmed by 4 bases and 2 bases, with 4 bases remaining between them. Germline values: CDR1 GTSNPN, CDR2 SVGIG (reference sequence). There are 11 residues in the CDR3. The CDR3 here is CAWTVTDTQYF. DNA for the CDR3: TGTGCCTGGACAGTCACAGATACGCAGTATTTT.

Comment on this clone: The identical CDR3 is also encoded by other nucleotide sequences in the sample. In DNA form, the CDR3 reads TGTGCCTGGAGTGTACTATATGGCTACACCTTC. Its translation: CAWSVLYGYTF. This chain connects TRBV30 to TRBJ1-2; D is ambiguous. Looked up from germline, CDR1 is GTSNPN and CDR2 is SVGIG (reference sequence). Trimming stripped 0 bases from V and 5 bases from J, with 4 bases between. This CDR3 is built from 11 residues.

This clone was picked up a small number of times. The sample has other DNA sequences that encode this CDR3 too. The chain uses TRBV30 and TRBJ2-1; 8 bases map to TRBD2. The germline CDR1 and CDR2 sequences are GTSNPN and SVGIG (reference sequence). This CDR3 spans 12 amino acids. Germline trimming cut 3 bases from V and 6 bases from J; bases unmatched to any gene: 1. The CDR3 here is CAWSSGSNEQFF. The DNA of the CDR3 is TGTGCCTGGAGCAGCGGGAGCAATGAGCAGTTCTTC.

In DNA, the CDR3 is TGTGCCAGCAGCCGACGACAGTACAATGAGCAGTTCTTC. This gives the protein CASSRRQYNEQFF. The chain recombines TRBV6-5 with TRBJ2-1; TRBD1 might be the D (5 bases). This CDR3 is 13 amino acids long. CDR1 is MNHEY, CDR2 SVGAGI, per germline. The ends were cut back, 6 bases at V and 4 bases at J, with 10 bases in the middle.

The chain carries TRBV15 and TRBJ2-3, with 7 bases fitting TRBD2. Germline lookup yields CDR1 LNHNV and CDR2 YYDKDF (reference sequence). The CDR3 covers 14 residues. The ends lost 1 base at V and 13 bases at J; junction bases unmatched: 11. The CDR3 reads CATSRVEEGGLKYF. CDR3 DNA sequence: TGTGCCACCAGCAGAGTTGAGGAGGGAGGGCTCAAGTATTTT.

With respect to this clone: The same CDR3 can be traced to other DNA sequences in this sample. The chain employs TRBV2 and TRBJ1-2; 7 bases are shared with TRBD1. Germline V gene lookup returns CDR1 SNHLY and CDR2 FYNNEI. J lost 4 bases, V lost 5 bases, and 4 bases had no gene match. The CDR3 runs to 13 residues. The CDR3 here is CASSRQGLYGYTF. Here the CDR3 DNA reads TGTGCCAGCAGTCGACAGGGCCTCTATGGCTACACCTTC.

The V call is TRBV7-9, the J call TRBJ2-2, with TRBD1 matching over 7 bases. Germline V gene data show CDR1 as SEHNR and CDR2 as FQNEAQ (reference sequence). V lost 10 bases, J lost 0 bases, and 5 bases stayed unmatched. This CDR3 comprises 14 residues. CDR3 sequence (DNA): TGTGCCACCAAAACAGGGGCGAACACCGGGGAGCTGTTTTTT. Encoded protein: CATKTGANTGELFF.

This clone has only a few counts. This chain uses TRBV27 with TRBJ1-2; TRBD1 matches 7 bases. This CDR3 region has 14 residues. Germline V gives CDR1 MNHEY, CDR2 SMNVEV (reference sequence). V was pared by 5 bases and J by 4 bases, with 7 bases of the junction left unmatched. Here the CDR3 DNA reads TGTGCCAGCAGTACGACAGGGCGCGGCTATGGCTACACCTTC. The encoded protein is CASSTTGRGYGYTF.

The sample holds one count of this clone. V is TRBV5-6 and J is TRBJ1-2; 9 bases are shared with TRBD1. Trimming at V came to 6 bases and at J to 7 bases, leaving 13 bases not matched to a gene. Per germline, CDR1 SGHDT and CDR2 YYEEEE. The CDR3 has 15 residues. The CDR3 nucleotides are TGTGCCAGCAACCTAATGCATACAGGGGGCCGTGGCTACACCTTC. Its translation is CASNLMHTGGRGYTF.